These 27 T cell receptor beta chains came from one sample sequenced in a study of T cells in Graves' hyperthyroidism and ophthalmopathy. Researchers amplified the TCR beta CDR3 regions from RNA transcripts. First-round RT-PCR targeting the TCR CDR3 was performed with the HTBI primer set. TCRdb independently ran MiXCR on the multiplex PCR reads; one entry per CDR3 protein. Here the sample spans more than 350,000 distinct CDR3 sequences, roughly a sixth being singletons. The sequenced material came from blood. The receptors were gathered from a woman younger than 45 with Graves' hyperthyroidism that later progressed to Graves' ophthalmopathy.

This clonotype was picked up many times. The V and J genes are TRBV10-3 and TRBJ1-4; no clear D. Trimming removed 0 bases from V and 8 bases from J, with 13 bases in between. CDR3 length: 15 residues. Germline V gene sequence: CDR1 ENHRY, CDR2 SYGVKD. The CDR3 sequence is CAISESVGFGEKLFF. The CDR3 region has the DNA TGTGCCATCAGTGAGTCCGTAGGGTTCGGCGAAAAACTGTTTTTT.

This clonotype was seen ten or more times. The chain combines TRBV3-1 with TRBJ1-2; possible D gene TRBD1, 5 bases. Trimming took off 0 bases at V and 5 bases at J, with 19 bases between the two ends. The CDR3 totals 17 residues. Germline V gene data show CDR1 as LGHDT and CDR2 as YNNKEL (reference sequence). CDR3 nucleotides: TGTGCCAGCAGCCAAGAAACAGGAACCGTTAAGTTTTATGGCTACACCTTC. It encodes CASSQETGTVKFYGYTF.

This clonotype showed up many times. This chain joins TRBV29-1 and TRBJ2-3; tentatively, D is TRBD2 (5 bases). Trimming removed 7 bases at V and 3 bases at J, with 17 bases between. The CDR3 is made up of 14 amino acids. Looked up from germline, CDR1 is SQVTM and CDR2 is ANQGSEA. CDR3 region: CSDGDVFQTDTQYF. CDR3 sequence (DNA): TGCAGCGACGGGGATGTTTTTCAAACAGATACGCAGTATTTT.

The rearrangement uses TRBV15 and TRBJ2-5, with no clear D. The length of the CDR3 is 13 residues. V was shortened by 7 bases and J by 3 bases, with 12 bases between the two germline ends. Germline values: CDR1 LNHNV, CDR2 YYDKDF (reference sequence). CDR3 region: CATKRSRKETQYF. The CDR3 DNA sequence: TGTGCCACCAAAAGATCGAGAAAAGAGACCCAGTACTTC.

This clonotype was seen only a few times. The V gene is TRBV10-3, the J gene TRBJ2-2, with a possible D match to TRBD1 (6 bases). V lost 0 bases to trimming and J lost 3 bases, with 8 bases between them. The CDR3 covers 15 residues. Germline loops: CDR1 ENHRY, CDR2 SYGVKD. The CDR3 bases are TGTGCCATCAGTGAGTCGGACAGAGACACCGGGGAGCTGTTTTTT. Its protein is CAISESDRDTGELFF.

Ten or more counts support this clonotype. The chain recombines TRBV4-1 with TRBJ1-4, with TRBD1 matching over 10 bases. The CDR3 spans 15 residues. V shed 0 bases and J 7 bases; nucleotides not matched to a gene: 2. CDR1 MGHRA and CDR2 YSYEKL come from the germline V gene. The CDR3 reads CASSQEGTGAEKLFF. Here the CDR3 DNA reads TGCGCCAGCAGCCAAGAGGGGACAGGGGCTGAAAAACTGTTTTTT.

CDR3 region: CASRSGTSYGYTF. CDR3 DNA sequence: TGTGCCAGCAGATCCGGGACAAGCTATGGCTACACCTTC. This chain joins TRBV5-6 and TRBJ1-2; tentatively, D is TRBD1 (6 bases). Germline V gene lookup returns CDR1 SGHDT and CDR2 YYEEEE. Deletions cut 5 bases from V and 4 bases from J, with 12 bases between. The CDR3 spans 13 residues.

The V call is TRBV20-1, the J call TRBJ2-7, with TRBD1 matching over 11 bases. Germline CDR1 and CDR2: DFQATT and SNEGSKA (reference sequence). The CDR3 has 15 residues. Germline trimming cut 0 bases from V and 7 bases from J; bases unmatched to any gene: 8. The DNA for the CDR3 is TGCAGTGCTAGAGATCCGAGGGACAGGGGGGGGGAGCAGTACTTC. This sequence encodes CSARDPRDRGGEQYF.

In its sample, this clonotype was seen many times. The chain has TRBV5-6 and TRBJ1-6; D gene uncertain. Per the germline V gene, CDR1 is SGHDT and CDR2 is YYEEEE. Trimming shortened V by 2 bases and J by 7 bases, and 10 bases separated the two germline ends. The CDR3 is 14 amino acids. Written as DNA, the CDR3 is TGTGCCAGCAGCTTCGGCAATTCGAATTCACCCCTCCACTTT. This encodes CASSFGNSNSPLHF.

This clonotype was counted many times. This rearrangement joins TRBV7-9 to TRBJ2-3; 7 bases are a match to TRBD1. CDR1 is SEHNR and CDR2 is FQNEAQ in the germline V gene (reference sequence). The CDR3 is 15 residues long. After removal of 3 bases from V and 4 bases from J, the junction contained 7 bases not matched to a gene. The CDR3 protein is CASSLYRGRSDTQYF. As DNA, the CDR3 is TGTGCCAGCAGCTTGTACAGGGGTCGGTCAGATACGCAGTATTTT.

This clonotype was picked up a small number of times. A read error may explain this, as a much larger clone is one base away. The chain links TRBV27 to TRBJ1-4; the D gene is possibly TRBD1 (6 bases). The CDR3 is made up of 15 amino acids. The germline gives CDR1 MNHEY, CDR2 SMNVEV (reference sequence). Trimming took 2 bases from V and 0 from J, leaving 7 bases between them. Here the CDR3 reads CASSLGTTTNEKLFF. CDR3 sequence (DNA): TGTGCCAGCAGTTTAGGGACAACAACTAATGAAAAACTGTTTTTT.

This clonotype has ten or more counts. The chain couples TRBV7-8 to TRBJ2-1; the D gene is possibly TRBD1 (6 bases). The CDR3 totals 13 residues. The germline CDR1 and CDR2 sequences are SGHVS and FQNEAQ. Trimming took 3 bases from V and 7 from J, leaving 10 bases between them. CDR3 coding DNA: TGTGCCAGCAGCTTTACTAGGGGGAATGAGCAGTTCTTC. Translating gives CASSFTRGNEQFF.

Comments on this clonotype: One base away lies a much larger clone, so this may be a sequencing read error. The CDR3 ends on some other residue instead of the conserved phenylalanine or tryptophan, so this is likely a read error. This sequence joins TRBV27 and TRBJ2-3; TRBD1 agrees at 7 bases. The CDR3 loop spans 19 amino acids. Germline V gives CDR1 MNHEY, CDR2 SMNVEV (reference sequence). The CDR3 coding sequence is TGTGCCAGCAGTTCCCGACCCCCAAGACAGGGAGCTAGCACAAATACGCAGTATCTT. This sequence encodes CASSSRPPRQGASTNTQYL.

This clonotype has a count of ten or more. The chain joins TRBV27 to TRBJ1-1; D unclear. V was trimmed by 5 bases and J by 4 bases, leaving 17 bases between them. The CDR3 sequence is 15 residues long. Germline CDR1 MNHEY, CDR2 SMNVEV (reference sequence). The chain's CDR3 is CASSRYSVGGTEAFF. The CDR3 DNA is TGTGCCAGCAGTCGGTACAGCGTGGGAGGCACTGAAGCTTTCTTT.

The chain combines TRBV5-6 with TRBJ1-6, with D possibly TRBD1 on 5 matching bases. The CDR3 has 16 residues. V dropped 4 bases and J dropped 7 bases, with 18 bases sitting between them. Germline CDR1 SGHDT, CDR2 YYEEEE. The CDR3 spells CASSPLVAGQNSPLHF. CDR3 DNA: TGTGCCAGCAGCCCACTAGTGGCAGGGCAGAATTCACCCCTCCACTTT.

The genes are TRBV20-1 and TRBJ2-5, with no clear D. Germline CDR1 reads DFQATT; CDR2 reads SNEGSKA (reference sequence). This CDR3 has 16 amino acids. CDR3 loop: CSVNSPGPLSQETQYF. The CDR3 nucleotides are TGCAGCGTAAATTCCCCGGGCCCGCTCTCACAAGAGACCCAGTACTTC.

The V call is TRBV3-1, the J call TRBJ1-4; D is perhaps TRBD1 (5 bases). The CDR3 has 14 residues. From germline, CDR1 is LGHDT and CDR2 YNNKEL (reference sequence). Trimming shortened V by 0 bases and J by 8 bases, and 10 bases separated the two germline ends. The CDR3 coding sequence is TGTGCCAGCAGCCAAGAAAGTACAGGCGAAAAACTGTTTTTT. It codes for CASSQESTGEKLFF.

The CDR3 here is CASSTGRRGLAGNNEQFF. CDR3 nucleotides: TGTGCCAGCAGTACGGGGAGGAGGGGACTAGCGGGGAACAATGAGCAGTTCTTC. The rearrangement joins TRBV28 to TRBJ2-1, with TRBD2 matching over 13 bases. V dropped 5 bases and J dropped 5; count of bases not matched to a gene: 12. Germline CDR1 reads MDHEN; CDR2 reads SYDVKM. This CDR3 is 18 amino acids long.

The sample holds one count of this clonotype. J is TRBJ1-1 and V is TRBV2; D gene uncertain. V lost 3 bases to trimming and J lost 0 bases, with 11 bases between them. This CDR3 has 15 residues. Germline V gives CDR1 SNHLY, CDR2 FYNNEI. CDR3 DNA: TGTGCCAGCAGTGAGGCGGGAACGATGAACACTGAAGCTTTCTTT. It specifies CASSEAGTMNTEAFF. Supplemented by reference TRBV2 and TRBJ1-1, the full variable domain reads EPEVTQTPSHQVTQMGQEVILRCVPISNHLYFYWYRQILGQKVEFLVSFYNNEISEKSEIFDDQFSVERPDGSNFTLKIRSTKLEDSAMYFCASSEAGTMNTEAFFGQGTRLTVV.

This clonotype showed up many times. This chain links TRBV2 with TRBJ2-2; D not certain. V was cut by 8 bases and J by 7 bases, with 8 bases left in between. Germline V gene lookup returns CDR1 SNHLY and CDR2 FYNNEI. This CDR3 has 11 residues. This CDR3 is CASLLIGELFF. In DNA form, the CDR3 reads TGTGCCAGCTTGCTCATCGGGGAGCTGTTTTTT. Full variable domain (rest looked up from reference TRBV2 and TRBJ2-2): EPEVTQTPSHQVTQMGQEVILRCVPISNHLYFYWYRQILGQKVEFLVSFYNNEISEKSEIFDDQFSVERPDGSNFTLKIRSTKLEDSAMYFCASLLIGELFFGEGSRLTVL.

In its sample, this clonotype was seen a few times. This chain joins TRBV28 and TRBJ2-2, with D tentatively TRBD1 (5 bases). The CDR3 totals 13 residues. The V end was cut by 5 bases, the J end by 5 bases, with 9 bases between. Germline V gene data show CDR1 as MDHEN and CDR2 as SYDVKM. DNA of the CDR3: TGTGCCAGCAGTCTTCGGACAACCGGGGAGCTGTTTTTT. This sequence encodes CASSLRTTGELFF.

In its sample, this clonotype was seen many times. The V gene is TRBV29-1, the J gene TRBJ1-2; 10 positions match TRBD1. Per germline, CDR1 SQVTM and CDR2 ANQGSEA. The CDR3 has 12 amino acids. After removal of 7 bases from V and 7 bases from J, the junction contained 6 bases not matched to a gene. CDR3 region: CSAGQGDRGYTF. DNA of the CDR3: TGCAGCGCCGGACAGGGGGATCGTGGCTACACCTTC.

J is TRBJ2-5 and V is TRBV20-1; D is uncertain. The length of the CDR3 is 11 residues. The germline CDR1 and CDR2 sequences are DFQATT and SNEGSKA (reference sequence). With 5 bases removed from V and 7 bases from J, the gap between germline ends came to 11 bases. CDR3: CSAQETGTQYF. In DNA, the CDR3 is TGCAGTGCTCAGGAGACGGGGACCCAGTACTTC.

There are many counts of this clonotype. V and J are TRBV30 and TRBJ2-2; 9 bases align to TRBD2. This CDR3 comprises 16 residues. The V and J ends lost 2 bases and 6 bases, in that order; junction bases with no gene match: 10. The germline V gene encodes CDR1 GTSNPN and CDR2 SVGIG (reference sequence). Here the CDR3 reads CAWSIASGVKAGELFF. CDR3 DNA sequence: TGTGCCTGGAGTATAGCTAGCGGGGTGAAAGCCGGGGAGCTGTTTTTT. Using reference TRBV30 and TRBJ2-2 for the parts outside the CDR3, the full variable domain is SQTIHQWPATLVQPVGSPLSLECTVEGTSNPNLYWYRQAAGRGLQLLFYSVGIGQISSEVPQNLSASRPQDRQFILSSKKLLLSDSGFYLCAWSIASGVKAGELFFGEGSRLTVL.

V gene TRBV5-8 combines with J gene TRBJ2-3, with D perhaps matching TRBD1 or TRBD2 (5 bases each). Germline lookup yields CDR1 SGHTS and CDR2 YDEGEE. With 2 bases removed from V and 8 bases from J, the gap between germline ends came to 21 bases. This CDR3 spans 16 amino acids. This CDR3 reads CASSLNGAAFLGTQYF. The CDR3 nucleotides read TGTGCCAGCAGCTTAAACGGGGCCGCCTTTTTGGGTACGCAGTATTTT. Full variable domain (missing parts from reference TRBV5-8 and TRBJ2-3): EAGVTQSPTHLIKTRGQQATLRCSPISGHTSVYWYQQALGLGLQFLLWYDEGEERNRGNFPPRFSGRQFPNYSSELNVNALELEDSALYLCASSLNGAAFLGTQYFGPGTRLTVL.

This clonotype was counted many times. The rearrangement uses TRBV6-1 and TRBJ2-5; 9 nucleotides align to TRBD1. Germline V gene data show CDR1 as MNHNS and CDR2 as SASEGT. This CDR3 contains 14 residues. V gave up 8 bases and J gave up 1 base; unmatched junction bases: 5. The CDR3 coding sequence is TGTGCCAGCGGCTCGGGACAGGGCCAAGAGACCCAGTACTTC. This encodes CASGSGQGQETQYF.

This clonotype was counted at least ten times. The chain is built from TRBV6-5 and TRBJ2-7, with D unresolved. CDR1 and CDR2 (germline): MNHEY, SVGAGI. CDR3 length: 12 residues. Trimming shortened V by 0 bases and J by 4 bases, and 4 bases separated the two germline ends. The CDR3 is CASSYSEYEQYF. The CDR3 DNA sequence: TGTGCCAGCAGTTACTCCGAGTACGAGCAGTACTTC.